The clone carrying this T cell receptor (beta chain) has a count of ten or more. The CDR3 consists of 16 residues. V trimming: 1 base; J trimming: 5 bases; junction bases outside the gene matches: 2. Germline CDR1 and CDR2: SGHVS and FQNEAQ. One entry per CDR3 protein, called by TCRdb with MiXCR from the 5' RACE reads. This sample has 550,000 to 800,000 distinct CDR3 sequences, with roughly 6.6% found just once. This sample was included in a study of identical twins. Among all donors, each was a healthy Caucasian. This sample also belongs to another study, concerning yellow fever vaccine responses in identical twins.

The origin of this receptor is a woman aged 18-35 years in good health. The chain has TRBV7-8 and TRBJ2-2, with TRBD1 identical over 12 bases. The sample comprised PBMCs. The CDR3 DNA is TGTGCCAGCAGCTTAGTGGGACAGGGGGCTACCGGGGAGCTGTTTTTT. Protein product: CASSLVGQGATGELFF.